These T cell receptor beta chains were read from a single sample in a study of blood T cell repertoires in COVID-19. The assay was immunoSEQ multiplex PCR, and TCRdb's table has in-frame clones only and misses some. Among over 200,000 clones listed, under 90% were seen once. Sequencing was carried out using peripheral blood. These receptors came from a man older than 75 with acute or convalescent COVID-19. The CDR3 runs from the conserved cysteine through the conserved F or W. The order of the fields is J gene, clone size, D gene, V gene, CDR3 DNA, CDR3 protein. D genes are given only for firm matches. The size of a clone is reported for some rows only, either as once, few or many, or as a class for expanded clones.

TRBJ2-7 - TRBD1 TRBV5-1 TGCGCCAGCAGCCCCCTTGGACAGGGTAGCGAGCAGTACTTC CASSPLGQGSEQYF
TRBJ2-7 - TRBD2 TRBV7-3 TGTGCCAGCAGCTTAAAACGCGGGGGGACCTACGAGCAGTACTTC CASSLKRGGTYEQYF
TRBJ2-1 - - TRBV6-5 TGTGCCAGCAGTTACCGGGAGAATGAGCAGTTCTTC CASSYRENEQFF
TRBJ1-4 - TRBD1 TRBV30 TGTGCCTGGACTAGAAACTTACAGGGGAGCGAAAAACTGTTTTTT CAWTRNLQGSEKLFF
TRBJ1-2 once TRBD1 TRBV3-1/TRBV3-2 TGTGCCAGCAGCCAAGACTGGACAGGGAGTTCCGGCTACACCTTC CASSQDWTGSSGYTF
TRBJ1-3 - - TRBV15 TGTGCCACCAGCAGACCCGACGGGATCTCTGGAAACACCATATATTTT CATSRPDGISGNTIYF
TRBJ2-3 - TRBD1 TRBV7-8 TGTGCCAGCAGCTTAGCGGGACAGGGTGCCACAGATACGCAGTATTTT CASSLAGQGATDTQYF
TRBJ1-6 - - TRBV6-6 TGTGCCAGCAGTTACTCAGAGGATAATTCACCCCTCCACTTT CASSYSEDNSPLHF
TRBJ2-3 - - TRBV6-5 TGTGCCAGCAGTTACGCACAGGACACAGATACGCAGTATTTT CASSYAQDTDTQYF
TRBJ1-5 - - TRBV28 TGTGCCAGCAGTCCGCCCAGGGGTAGGGCATATAGCAATCAGCCCCAGCATTTT CASSPPRGRAYSNQPQHF
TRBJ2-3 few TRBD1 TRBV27 TGTGCCAGCAGTTTATCGTGGACAGGCGGTGCGCAGTATTTT CASSLSWTGGAQYF
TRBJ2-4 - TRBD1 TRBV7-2 TGTGCCAGCAGCTTAGTAGGACAGGGGGCCCCCAAAAACATTCAGTACTTC CASSLVGQGAPKNIQYF
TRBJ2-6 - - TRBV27 TGTGCCAGCAAACTCATGACAGGGGAGGGCTCTGGGGCCAACGTCCTGACTTTC CASKLMTGEGSGANVLTF
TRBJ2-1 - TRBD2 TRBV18 TGTGCCAGCTCACCGGCCGGGACTACTAACAATGAGCAGTTCTTC CASSPAGTTNNEQFF
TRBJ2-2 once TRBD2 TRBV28 TGTGCCATCTTAGAAGGACTAGCGGGCACCGGGGAGCTGTTTTTT CAILEGLAGTGELFF
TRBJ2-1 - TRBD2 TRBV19 TGTGCCAGTAGTGAGGCTAGCGGATACAATGAGCAGTTCTTC CASSEASGYNEQFF
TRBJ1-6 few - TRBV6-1 TGTGCCAGCAGTGAACGTTGGCAGGATTATAATTCACCCCTCCACTTT CASSERWQDYNSPLHF
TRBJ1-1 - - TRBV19 TGTGCCAGTAGCCTTACAGGGAGTGAAGCTTTCTTT CASSLTGSEAFF
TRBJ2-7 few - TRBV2 TGTGCCAGCAGTGAAGATAGCATAAGTCTCGAGCAGTACTTC CASSEDSISLEQYF
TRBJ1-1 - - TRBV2 TGTGCCAGCACCGGACGCCGGGGAGGCACTGAAGCTTTCTTT CASTGRRGGTEAFF
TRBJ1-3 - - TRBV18 TGTGCCAGCTCACCTGCAGGGCAGAGAAACACCATATATTTT CASSPAGQRNTIYF
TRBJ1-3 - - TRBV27 TGTGCCAGCAGTTTAAAACCAGGGACTGGAAACACCATATATTTT CASSLKPGTGNTIYF
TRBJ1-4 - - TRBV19 TGTGCCAGTACCAATATCCAGTTAGGGGCTGAAAAACTGTTTTTT CASTNIQLGAEKLFF
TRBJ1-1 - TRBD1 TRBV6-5 TGTGCCAGCAGTTACACGGGACAGGGCACTGAAGCTTTCTTT CASSYTGQGTEAFF